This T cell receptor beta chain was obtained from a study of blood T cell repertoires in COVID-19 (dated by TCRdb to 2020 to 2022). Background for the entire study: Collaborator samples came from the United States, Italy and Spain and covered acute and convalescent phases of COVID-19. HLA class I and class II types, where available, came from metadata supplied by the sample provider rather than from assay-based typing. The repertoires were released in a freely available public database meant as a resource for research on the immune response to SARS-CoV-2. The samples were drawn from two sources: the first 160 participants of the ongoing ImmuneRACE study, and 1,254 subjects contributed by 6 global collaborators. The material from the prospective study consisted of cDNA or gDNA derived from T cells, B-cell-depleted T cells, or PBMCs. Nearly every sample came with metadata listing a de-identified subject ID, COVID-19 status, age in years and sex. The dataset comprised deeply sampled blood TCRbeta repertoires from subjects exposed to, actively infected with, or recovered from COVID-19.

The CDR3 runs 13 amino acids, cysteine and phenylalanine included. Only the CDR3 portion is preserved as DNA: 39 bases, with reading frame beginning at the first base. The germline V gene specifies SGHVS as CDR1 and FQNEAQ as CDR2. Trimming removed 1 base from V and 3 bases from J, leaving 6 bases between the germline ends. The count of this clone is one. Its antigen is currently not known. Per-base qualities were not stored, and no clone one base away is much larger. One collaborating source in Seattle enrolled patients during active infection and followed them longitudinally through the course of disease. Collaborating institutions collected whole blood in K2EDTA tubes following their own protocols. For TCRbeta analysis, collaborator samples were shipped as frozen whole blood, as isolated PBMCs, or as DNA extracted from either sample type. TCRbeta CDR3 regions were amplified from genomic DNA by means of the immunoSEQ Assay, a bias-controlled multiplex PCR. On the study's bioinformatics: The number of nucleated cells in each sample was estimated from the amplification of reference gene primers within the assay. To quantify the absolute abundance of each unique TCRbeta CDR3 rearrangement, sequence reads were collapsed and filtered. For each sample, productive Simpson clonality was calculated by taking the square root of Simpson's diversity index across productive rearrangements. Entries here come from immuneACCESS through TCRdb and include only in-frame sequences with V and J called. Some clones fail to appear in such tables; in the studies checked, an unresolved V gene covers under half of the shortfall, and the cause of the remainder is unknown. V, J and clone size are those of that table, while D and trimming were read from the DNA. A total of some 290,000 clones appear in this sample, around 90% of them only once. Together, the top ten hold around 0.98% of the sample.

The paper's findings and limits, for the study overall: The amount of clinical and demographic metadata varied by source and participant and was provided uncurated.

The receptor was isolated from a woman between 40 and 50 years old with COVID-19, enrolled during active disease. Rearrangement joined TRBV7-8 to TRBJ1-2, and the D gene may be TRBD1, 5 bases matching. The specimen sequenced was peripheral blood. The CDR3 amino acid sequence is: CASSLEGYYGYTF. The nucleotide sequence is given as TGTGCCAGCAGCTTAGAGGGGTACTATGGCTACACCTTC.